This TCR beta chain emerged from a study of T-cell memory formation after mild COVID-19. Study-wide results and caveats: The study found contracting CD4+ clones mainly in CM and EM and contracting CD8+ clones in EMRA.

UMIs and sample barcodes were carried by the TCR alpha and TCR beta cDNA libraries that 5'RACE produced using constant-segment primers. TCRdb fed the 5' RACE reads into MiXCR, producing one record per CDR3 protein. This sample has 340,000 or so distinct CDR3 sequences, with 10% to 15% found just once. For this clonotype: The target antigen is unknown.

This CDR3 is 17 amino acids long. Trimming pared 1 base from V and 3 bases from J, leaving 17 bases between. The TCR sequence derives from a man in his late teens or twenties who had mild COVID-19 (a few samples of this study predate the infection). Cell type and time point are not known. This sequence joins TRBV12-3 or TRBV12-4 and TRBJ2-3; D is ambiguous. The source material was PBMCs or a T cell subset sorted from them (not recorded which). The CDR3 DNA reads TGTGCCAGCAGTTTAGGGCGATTGGCATTCATAACAGATACGCAGTATTTT. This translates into CASSLGRLAFITDTQYF.